This T cell receptor (beta chain) was sequenced during a study of cytomegalovirus exposure and HLA in healthy donors. Study conclusions and caveats: Earlier analysis looked at TCR beta V segments, and most were productive about 90% or about 30% of the time. Solely CMV serostatus was available to characterize immune exposure. Later analysis suggested most CMV-associated TCR beta chains were HLA-restricted. When presence/absence was analysed, sequencing depth was taken to be roughly uniform across donors.

This clone was counted between two and nine times. Its antigen is not known. Researchers ran the PCR with 60 Vbeta and 13 Jbeta primers. This table comes from immunoSEQ multiplex PCR, and its TCRdb copy is limited to in-frame clones, with some not included. This table has 120,000 to 150,000 clones, roughly four fifths appearing once. Trimming stripped 3 bases from V and 0 bases from J, with 5 bases between. The CDR3 is made up of 13 amino acids. Germline CDR1 reads SGDLS; CDR2 reads YYNGEE. The sequenced material came from PBMCs. This TCR came from a male donor in good health and CMV-seronegative. The chain carries TRBV9 and TRBJ2-3; D gene uncertain. CDR3 in DNA: TGTGCCAGCAGCGCCTCTAGCACAGATACGCAGTATTTT. Its translation is CASSASSTDTQYF.